These 15 T cell receptor beta chains were sequenced from one sample in a study of T cell responses to AZD1222 COVID-19 vaccine. The protocol was immunoSEQ multiplex PCR, while the TCRdb copy is restricted to in-frame clones and leaves out a portion. This table has 100,000 to 130,000 clones, around 84% appearing once. This specimen consisted of peripheral blood, obtained on day 0 of AZD1222 vaccination. These TCRs come from an adult in good health.

The chain combines TRBV2 with TRBJ2-5; TRBD2 matches 12 bases. The junction had 9 bases not matched to a gene; V was cut back by 7 bases and J by 6 bases. Germline values: CDR1 SNHLY, CDR2 FYNNEI. The CDR3 runs 15 residues. CDR3 sequence: CASTPSGGAGKTQYF. CDR3 in DNA: TGTGCCAGCACCCCTAGCGGGGGGGCGGGGAAGACCCAGTACTTC.

In the case of this clone: Within the sample, other DNA sequences also encode this same CDR3. This sequence joins TRBV5-6 and TRBJ1-2, with TRBD1 identical over 7 bases. CDR1 and CDR2 from the germline V gene are SGHDT and YYEEEE. This CDR3 is built from 14 residues. With V trimmed by 2 bases and J by 0 bases, 1 base remained unmatched. As DNA, the CDR3 is TGTGCCAGCAGCTTAGGGACAGCTAACTATGGCTACACCTTC. Its protein product is CASSLGTANYGYTF.

The V call is TRBV10-3, the J call TRBJ1-1, with unresolved D. The CDR3 is 15 amino acids. V was shortened by 0 bases and J by 5 bases, with 13 bases between the two germline ends. Per the germline V gene, CDR1 is ENHRY and CDR2 is SYGVKD. CDR3 sequence: CAISESILGETEAFF. The CDR3 nucleotides read TGTGCCATCAGTGAGTCGATACTAGGAGAGACTGAAGCTTTCTTT.

This clone is medium-sized by share. The gene calls are TRBV4-3 and TRBJ1-5; D gene ambiguous. This CDR3 spans 15 amino acids. Trimming shortened V by 0 bases and J by 3 bases, and 9 bases separated the two germline ends. The germline V gene encodes CDR1 LGHNA and CDR2 YSLEER. DNA of the CDR3: TGCGCCAGCAGCCAAGAAATAGGGATCAATCAGCCCCAGCATTTT. It encodes CASSQEIGINQPQHF.

The chain combines TRBV19 with TRBJ2-1; TRBD1 matches at 9 bases. Germline-derived CDR1 and CDR2 are LNHDA and SQIVND (reference sequence). The length of the CDR3 is 15 residues. V lost 1 base and J lost 4; bases outside the gene matches: 2. The CDR3 loop reads CASSIVGTGYNEQFF. CDR3 DNA: TGTGCCAGTAGTATAGTGGGGACAGGGTACAATGAGCAGTTCTTC.

The gene calls are TRBV9 and TRBJ1-5; TRBD1 matches at 7 bases. This CDR3 contains 17 residues. V lost 4 bases, J lost 2 bases, and 12 bases stayed unmatched. Germline V gene lookup returns CDR1 SGDLS and CDR2 YYNGEE. CDR3 sequence: CASSRYRGLVGNQPQHF. In DNA, the CDR3 is TGTGCCAGCAGCCGATACAGGGGTCTGGTTGGCAATCAGCCCCAGCATTTT.

V usage is TRBV10-3 and J usage is TRBJ1-2; 9 bases map to TRBD1. Losses at the gene ends were 7 bases for V and 5 bases for J; bases not matched to a gene: 2. This CDR3 comprises 12 residues. CDR1 and CDR2 (germline): ENHRY, SYGVKD. This chain's CDR3 is CAITTGGYGYTF. The CDR3 nucleotides are TGTGCCATCACGACAGGGGGATATGGCTACACCTTC.

This chain links TRBV14 with TRBJ2-7, with D perhaps TRBD1 (6 bases). Trimming shortened V by 0 bases and J by 3 bases, and 12 bases separated the two germline ends. The V gene's germline CDR1 is SGHDN and CDR2 FVKESK. CDR3 length: 15 amino acids. The CDR3: CASSQDVGAFYEQYF. As DNA, the CDR3 is TGTGCCAGCAGCCAAGACGTGGGGGCCTTCTACGAGCAGTACTTC.

V is TRBV19 and J is TRBJ1-5; a weak D match, TRBD1 (6 bases). V was trimmed by 5 bases and J by 6 bases, leaving 20 bases between them. Per the germline V gene, CDR1 is LNHDA and CDR2 is SQIVND (reference sequence). This CDR3 is 16 amino acids long. This CDR3 reads CASSLNEGGTGQPQHF. CDR3 nucleotides: TGTGCCAGTAGTCTAAATGAAGGGGGTACGGGTCAGCCCCAGCATTTT.

The gene calls are TRBV11-2 and TRBJ1-2, with D perhaps matching TRBD1 (5 bases). The V and J ends lost 1 base and 6 bases respectively, with 12 bases between them. Germline V gene lookup returns CDR1 SGHAT and CDR2 FQNNGV. This CDR3 is 14 amino acids long. CDR3 region: CASSLALTDNGYTF. The CDR3 bases are TGTGCCAGCAGCTTAGCTCTGACAGATAATGGCTACACCTTC.

This chain links TRBV9 with TRBJ1-2; no clear D. The CDR3 is 11 residues long. V was cut by 0 bases and J by 12 bases, with 9 bases left in between. The germline V gene has CDR1 SGDLS and CDR2 YYNGEE. CDR3 sequence: CASSVGGEHTF. Written as DNA, the CDR3 is TGTGCCAGCAGCGTAGGTGGGGAACACACCTTC.

The chain is built from TRBV6-5 and TRBJ2-1, with 8 bases matching TRBD1. The CDR3 runs 15 residues. CDR1 is MNHEY, CDR2 SVGAGI, per germline. V trimming: 8 bases; J trimming: 5 bases; junction bases outside the gene matches: 11. CDR3 sequence (DNA): TGTGCCAGCCATACCGTCCGGACAGGGAACAATGAGCAGTTCTTC. It yields the protein CASHTVRTGNNEQFF.

CDR3 sequence: CASTSGGSKETQYF. For the CDR3, the DNA is TGTGCCAGCACTAGCGGGGGTTCAAAGGAGACCCAGTACTTC. This sequence joins TRBV28 and TRBJ2-5, with 10 positions matching TRBD2. Germline lookup yields CDR1 MDHEN and CDR2 SYDVKM. V shed 7 bases and J 5 bases; nucleotides not matched to a gene: 7. CDR3 length: 14 residues.

This clone was counted once. The chain couples TRBV7-2 to TRBJ2-4; no definite D call. Germline V CDR1 and CDR2: SGHTA, FQGNSA. The germline V and J ends were trimmed by 4 bases and 0 bases, with 10 bases remaining between them. The CDR3 runs to 15 residues. The CDR3 spells CASSSRILAKNIQYF. CDR3 coding DNA: TGTGCCAGCAGCTCGCGAATCTTAGCCAAAAACATTCAGTACTTC. Combining the CDR3 with reference TRBV7-2 and TRBJ2-4 gives the whole variable domain GAGVSQSPSNKVTEKGKDVELRCDPISGHTALYWYRQSLGQGLEFLIYFQGNSAPDKSGLPSDRFSAERTGGSVSTLTIQRTQQEDSAVYLCASSSRILAKNIQYFGAGTRLSVL.

This chain joins TRBV7-9 and TRBJ2-6, with D tentatively TRBD2 (6 bases). CDR1 SEHNR and CDR2 FQNEAQ come from the germline V gene (reference sequence). The CDR3 spans 18 residues. V was trimmed by 7 bases and J by 1 base, leaving 20 bases between them. The CDR3 region is CASTPIGRGASGANVLTF. DNA of the CDR3: TGTGCCAGCACCCCCATCGGGAGAGGGGCGTCTGGGGCCAACGTCCTGACTTTC.